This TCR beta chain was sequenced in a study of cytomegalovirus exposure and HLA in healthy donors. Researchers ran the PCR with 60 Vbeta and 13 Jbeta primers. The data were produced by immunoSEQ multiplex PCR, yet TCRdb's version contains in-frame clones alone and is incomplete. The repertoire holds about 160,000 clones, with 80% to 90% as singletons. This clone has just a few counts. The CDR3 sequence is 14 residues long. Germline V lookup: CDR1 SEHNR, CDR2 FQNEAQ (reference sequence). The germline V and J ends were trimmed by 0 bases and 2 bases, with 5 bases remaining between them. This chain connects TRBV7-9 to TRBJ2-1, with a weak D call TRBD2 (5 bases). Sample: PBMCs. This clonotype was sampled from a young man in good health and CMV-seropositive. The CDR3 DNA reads TGTGCCAGCAGCTTAGCCGGGACCTACAATGAGCAGTTCTTC. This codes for CASSLAGTYNEQFF.